The clone carrying this T cell receptor (beta chain) is medium-sized by share. Its target is unknown. The treatment: roughly ten-day PBMC culture with coronavirus spike peptide pools or control peptides (ViraFEST assay). The data were taken from a study of vaccination and CD4 T cells after COVID-19. Study results and caveats: Relatively few convalescent patients were studied; early post-infection timepoints were not included. Among convalescent patients, a median around 85% of reactive clones emerged only after vaccination.

Looked up from germline, CDR1 is LGHDT and CDR2 is YNNKEL (reference sequence). Trimming at V came to 3 bases and at J to 7 bases, leaving 10 bases not matched to a gene. The CDR3 runs 15 residues. Sequenced with the Oncomine TCR Beta short-read assay was DNA taken from cultured CD4+ T cells. TCRdb fed the PCR reads into MiXCR, producing one record per CDR3 protein. The table shows fewer than 20,000 distinct CDR3 sequences, with around 38% occurring only once. This clonotype was sampled from a human donor who received a COVID-19 vaccine. Here the sequenced sample was CD4+ T cells from blood, cultured in vitro, taken before SARS-CoV-2 vaccination. The V call is TRBV3-1, the J call TRBJ2-5; 8 nucleotides match TRBD2. CDR3 region: CASSQAQRGLGTQYF. The CDR3 bases are TGTGCCAGCAGCCAGGCCCAGCGGGGGTTGGGGACCCAGTACTTC.